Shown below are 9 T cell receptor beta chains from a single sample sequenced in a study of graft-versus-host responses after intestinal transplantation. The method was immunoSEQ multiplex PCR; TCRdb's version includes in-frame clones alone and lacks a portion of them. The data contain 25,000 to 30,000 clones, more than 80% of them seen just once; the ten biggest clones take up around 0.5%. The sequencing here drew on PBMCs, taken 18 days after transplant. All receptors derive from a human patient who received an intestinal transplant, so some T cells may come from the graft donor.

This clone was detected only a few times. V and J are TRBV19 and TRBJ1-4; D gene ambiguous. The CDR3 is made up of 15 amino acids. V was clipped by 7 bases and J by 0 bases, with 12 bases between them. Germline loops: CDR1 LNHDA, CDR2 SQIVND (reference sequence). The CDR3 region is CASNSLIATNEKLFF. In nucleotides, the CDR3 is TGTGCCAGTAACAGTTTAATCGCAACTAATGAAAAACTGTTTTTT.

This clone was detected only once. The CDR3 is CASSGLAGDNEQFF. The CDR3 DNA reads as TGTGCCAGCAGTGGTCTAGCGGGGGACAATGAGCAGTTCTTC. The genes are TRBV6-5 and TRBJ2-1; 10 nucleotides align to TRBD2. Looked up from germline, CDR1 is MNHEY and CDR2 is SVGAGI. The J segment lost 5 bases and the V segment lost 5 bases, leaving 3 bases of the junction unmatched. The CDR3 has 14 amino acids.

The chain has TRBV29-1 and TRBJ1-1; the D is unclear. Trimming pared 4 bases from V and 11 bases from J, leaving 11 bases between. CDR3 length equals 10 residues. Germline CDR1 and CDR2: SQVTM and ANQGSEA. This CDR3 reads CSVGDMEAFF. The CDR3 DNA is TGCAGCGTTGGTGACATGGAGGCTTTCTTT.

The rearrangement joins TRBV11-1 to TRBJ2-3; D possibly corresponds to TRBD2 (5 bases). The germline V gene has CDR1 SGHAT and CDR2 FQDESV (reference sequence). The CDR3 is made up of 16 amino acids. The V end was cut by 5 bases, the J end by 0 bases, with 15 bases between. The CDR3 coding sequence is TGTGCCAGCAGCCGCCTTGGGTCTAGCAGCACAGATACGCAGTATTTT. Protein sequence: CASSRLGSSSTDTQYF.

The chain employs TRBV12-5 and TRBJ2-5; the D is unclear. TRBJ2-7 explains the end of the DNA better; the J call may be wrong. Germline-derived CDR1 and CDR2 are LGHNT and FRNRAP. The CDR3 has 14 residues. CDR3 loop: CASGLVPGAYEQYF. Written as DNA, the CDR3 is TGTGCTAGTGGTTTGGTCCCAGGTGCCTACGAGCAGTACTTC.

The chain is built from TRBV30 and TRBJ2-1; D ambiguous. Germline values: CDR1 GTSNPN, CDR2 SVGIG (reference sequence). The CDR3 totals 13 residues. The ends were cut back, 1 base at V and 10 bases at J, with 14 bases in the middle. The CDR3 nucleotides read TGTGCCTGGAGTGGTGTTCGGTCCGGGGAGCAGTTCTTC. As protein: CAWSGVRSGEQFF.

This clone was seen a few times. CDR3 residues: CASSYNAGGNNSPLHF. For the CDR3, the DNA is TGTGCCAGCAGTTACAACGCAGGAGGTAATAATTCACCCCTCCACTTT. The V gene is TRBV6-6, the J gene TRBJ1-6; D ambiguous. CDR3 length: 16 residues. V lost 2 bases and J 5 bases, leaving 13 bases between the germline ends. Germline assignment: CDR1 MNHNY and CDR2 SVGAGI (reference sequence).

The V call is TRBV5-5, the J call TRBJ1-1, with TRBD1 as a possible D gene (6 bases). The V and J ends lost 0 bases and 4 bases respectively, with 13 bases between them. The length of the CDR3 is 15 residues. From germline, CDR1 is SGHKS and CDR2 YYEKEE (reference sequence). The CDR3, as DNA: TGTGCCAGCAGCTTGGAGGGGGGGGCGAGCACTGAAGCTTTCTTT. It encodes CASSLEGGASTEAFF.

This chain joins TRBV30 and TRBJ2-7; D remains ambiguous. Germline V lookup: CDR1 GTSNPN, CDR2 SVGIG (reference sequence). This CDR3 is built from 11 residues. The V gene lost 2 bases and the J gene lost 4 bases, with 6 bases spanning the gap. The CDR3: CAWSPAYEQYF. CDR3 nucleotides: TGTGCCTGGAGTCCAGCTTACGAGCAGTACTTC.